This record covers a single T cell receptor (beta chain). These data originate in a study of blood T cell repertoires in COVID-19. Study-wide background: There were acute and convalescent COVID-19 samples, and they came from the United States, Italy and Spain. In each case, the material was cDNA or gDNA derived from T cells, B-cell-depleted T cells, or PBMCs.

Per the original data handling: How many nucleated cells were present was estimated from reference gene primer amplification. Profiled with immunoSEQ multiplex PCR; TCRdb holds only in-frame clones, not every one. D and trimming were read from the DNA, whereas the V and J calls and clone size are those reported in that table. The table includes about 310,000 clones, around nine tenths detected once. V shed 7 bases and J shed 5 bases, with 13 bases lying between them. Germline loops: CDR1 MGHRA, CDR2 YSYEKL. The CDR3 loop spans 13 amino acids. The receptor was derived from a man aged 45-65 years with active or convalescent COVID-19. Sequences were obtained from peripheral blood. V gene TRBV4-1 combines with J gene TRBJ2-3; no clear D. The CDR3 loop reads CASTRMEGDTQYF. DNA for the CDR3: TGCGCCAGCACCAGGATGGAAGGAGATACGCAGTATTTT.